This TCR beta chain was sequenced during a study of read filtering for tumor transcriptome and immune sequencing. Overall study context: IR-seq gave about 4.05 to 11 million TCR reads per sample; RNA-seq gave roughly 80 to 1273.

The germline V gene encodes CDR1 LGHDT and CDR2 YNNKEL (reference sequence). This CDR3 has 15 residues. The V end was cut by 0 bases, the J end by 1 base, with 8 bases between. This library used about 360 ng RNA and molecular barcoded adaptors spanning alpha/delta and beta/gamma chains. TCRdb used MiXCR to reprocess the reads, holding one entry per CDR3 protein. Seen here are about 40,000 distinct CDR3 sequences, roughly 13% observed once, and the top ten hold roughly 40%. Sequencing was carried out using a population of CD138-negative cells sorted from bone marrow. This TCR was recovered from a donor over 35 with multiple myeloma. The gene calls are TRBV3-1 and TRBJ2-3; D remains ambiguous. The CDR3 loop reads CASSQDRHRTDTQYF. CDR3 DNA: TGTGCCAGCAGCCAAGATCGACACCGCACAGATACGCAGTATTTT.